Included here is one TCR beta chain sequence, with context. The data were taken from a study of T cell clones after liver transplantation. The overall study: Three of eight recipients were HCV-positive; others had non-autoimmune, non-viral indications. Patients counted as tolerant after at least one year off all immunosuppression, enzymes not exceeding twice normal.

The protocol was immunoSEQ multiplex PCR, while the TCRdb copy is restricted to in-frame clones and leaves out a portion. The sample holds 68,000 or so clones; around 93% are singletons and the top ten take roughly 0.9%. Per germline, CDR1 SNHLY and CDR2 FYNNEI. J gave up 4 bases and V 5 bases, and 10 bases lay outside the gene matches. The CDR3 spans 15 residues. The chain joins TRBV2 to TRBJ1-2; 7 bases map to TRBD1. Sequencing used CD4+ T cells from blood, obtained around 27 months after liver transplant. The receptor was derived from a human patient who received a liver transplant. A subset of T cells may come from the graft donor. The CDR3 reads CASSRTDREGYGYTF. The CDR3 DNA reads TGTGCCAGCAGTCGAACCGACAGGGAAGGCTATGGCTACACCTTC.